This T cell receptor (beta chain) was documented in a study of a mutant IDH1 vaccine in newly diagnosed glioma. This CDR3 is built from 14 residues. Per the germline V gene, CDR1 is SGHRS and CDR2 is YFSETQ. V was cut by 2 bases and J by 1 base, with 9 bases left in between. In the case of this clone: The antigen remains undetermined.

Time point indicated: week 23, last vaccination. Vaccine doses each comprised 300 ug of mutant IDH1 20-mer peptide, with topical imiquimod. Generated by immunoSEQ multiplex PCR, the TCRdb table keeps only in-frame clones and is missing some. The profile shows approximately 35,000 clones, 88% of them singletons. This TCR was sampled from a man aged 40-55 years with glioma. This sample comprised PBMCs, obtained from a glioma patient whose treatment included an IDH1 peptide vaccine. The chain is built from TRBV5-1 and TRBJ1-1; weak D call: TRBD1 (5 bases). This chain's CDR3 is CASSFAGGNTEAFF. The CDR3 nucleotides are TGCGCCAGCAGCTTCGCTGGGGGGAACACTGAAGCTTTCTTT.